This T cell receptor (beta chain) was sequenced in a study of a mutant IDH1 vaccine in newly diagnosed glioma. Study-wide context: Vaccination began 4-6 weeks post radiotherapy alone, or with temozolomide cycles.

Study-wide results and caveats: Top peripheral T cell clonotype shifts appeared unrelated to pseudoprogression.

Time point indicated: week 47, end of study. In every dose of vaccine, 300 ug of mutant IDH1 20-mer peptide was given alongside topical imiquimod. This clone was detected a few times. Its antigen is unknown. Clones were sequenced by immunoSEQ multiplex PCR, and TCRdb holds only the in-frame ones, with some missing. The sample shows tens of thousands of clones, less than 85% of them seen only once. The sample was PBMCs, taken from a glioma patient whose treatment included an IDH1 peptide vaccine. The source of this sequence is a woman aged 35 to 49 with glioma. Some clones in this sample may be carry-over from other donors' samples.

CDR3 protein: CASSSPQGGEKLFF. CDR3 DNA sequence: TGTGCCAGCAGTAGCCCACAGGGAGGGGAAAAACTGTTTTTT. The chain uses TRBV7-2 and TRBJ1-4, with D tentatively TRBD1 (6 bases). Trimming took off 6 bases at V and 8 bases at J, with 16 bases between the two ends. Germline CDR1 SGHTA, CDR2 FQGNSA. CDR3 size: 14 residues.